This T cell receptor beta chain was captured in a study of breast tumors, draining lymph nodes, adjacent tissues (dated by TCRdb to the mid-2010s). For the study in its entirety: The study compared TCR beta repertoires across tumor, adjacent nontumor tissue and axillary lymph nodes from breast cancer patients. In human breast cancer, the study set out to assess how tumor, surrounding tissue and draining lymph node repertoires relate to one another and whether T cells might be exchanged between them. The full study reports these points: Rather than being directly demonstrated, the conclusion that tumor T cells originate in lymph nodes was presented as consistent with a hypothesis. Tumor T-cell repertoires showed less diversity than lymph node repertoires and more diversity than nontumor tissue repertoires, and tumor T-cell repertoires showed preferential V and J gene usage. The similarity between tumor and nontumor tissue repertoires was significantly greater in luminal-like breast cancer than in basal-like breast cancer. The data were judged consistent with most tumor T cells deriving from the lymph node and then expanding within tumor tissue.

This sample was sequenced with an Illumina HiSeq 2000. Multiplex PCR amplification was used to generate the TCR beta chain libraries. The amplified TCR beta chain products were analyzed by high-throughput sequencing. TCRdb trimmed public reads at Q25 via fastp, called clones via MiXCR and kept in-frame beta chains. Records with the same CDR3 protein are collapsed into one entry carrying the most frequent genes and DNA. Counted in this sample were about 130,000 distinct CDR3 sequences; 15% to 20% of them appeared once. 3.5% to 4.5% of the sample comes from the top ten. The lymph node samples were taken from the axillary draining lymph nodes of breast cancer patients. For this clonotype: Its antigen is still unknown. Qualities for individual bases were not recorded, and no much larger clone is one base off.

Based on the germline V gene, the CDR1 and CDR2 sequences are MNHNS and SASEGT. Germline trimming amounts to 2 bases on V and 4 bases on J, with 5 as the count of junction bases outside the gene matches. The CDR3 has 15 amino acids, counting the end cysteine and phenylalanine. Just CDR3 DNA is preserved here, 45 bases in frame from base 1. The TCR was taken from a female donor with breast cancer. Some clones in this sample may be carry-over from other donors' samples. The sequence joins TRBV6-1 to TRBJ1-5; TRBD1 matches 7 bases in the middle. Specimen: axillary lymph node tissue. The CDR3: CASSESVTGNQPQHF. The nucleotides are TGTGCCAGCAGTGAAAGTGTGACAGGGAATCAGCCCCAGCATTTT.